This T cell receptor (beta chain) was observed in a study of control samples from healthy donors and cancer patients. TCRdb's table, derived via immunoSEQ multiplex PCR, lists solely in-frame clones and lacks some. The sample lists about 58,000 clones; about 90% were seen once. The V end lost 2 bases, the J end lost 3 bases, and 2 bases lay between the germline ends. The germline gives CDR1 SGHRS, CDR2 YFSETQ. The CDR3 is 11 amino acids. The J gene is TRBJ2-5, the V gene TRBV5-1; no clear D gene. The sequence was obtained from a woman aged 55-69 years with lung cancer. The sample was PBMCs. The CDR3 bases are TGCGCCAGCAGCTTAAAAGAGACCCAGTACTTC. It codes for CASSLKETQYF.